Listed here are 17 T cell receptor beta chains from one sample, sequenced in a study of blood T cell repertoires in COVID-19. Clones were sequenced by immunoSEQ multiplex PCR, and TCRdb holds only the in-frame ones, with some missing. The sample has some 250,000 clones, roughly 76% seen once. The sequenced sample was peripheral blood. The receptors were gathered from a woman of 80 years or more with COVID-19, enrolled during active disease.

The J gene is TRBJ2-5, the V gene TRBV28; TRBD1 agrees at 8 bases. Per germline, CDR1 MDHEN and CDR2 SYDVKM. This CDR3 is 16 amino acids long. V was clipped by 6 bases and J by 6 bases; unmatched bases: 15. CDR3 nucleotides: TGTGCCAGCAGATATATAGGGGCAGGGGGCGGACAGACCCAGTACTTC. This gives the protein CASRYIGAGGGQTQYF.

The rearrangement uses TRBV5-1 and TRBJ1-1; tentative D call: TRBD1 (5 bases). Trimming stripped 4 bases from V and 11 bases from J, with 12 bases between. CDR1 and CDR2 from the germline V gene are SGHRS and YFSETQ. This CDR3 has 11 amino acids. This CDR3 is CASSPGTAAFF. The CDR3 DNA reads TGCGCCAGCAGCCCCGGGACTGCGGCTTTCTTT.

This clone was observed a handful of times. The chain uses TRBV27 and TRBJ2-3, with 9 bases fitting TRBD2. The CDR3 is 15 amino acids. Germline CDR1 is MNHEY and CDR2 is SMNVEV (reference sequence). The J segment lost 4 bases and the V segment lost 5 bases, leaving 7 bases of the junction unmatched. CDR3 sequence (DNA): TGTGCCAGCAGTCCGATTAGCGGGAGAGCAGATACGCAGTATTTT. Translated, it gives CASSPISGRADTQYF.

This chain connects TRBV7-3 to TRBJ2-4, with D tentatively TRBD2 (5 bases). CDR3 size: 17 residues. V dropped 1 base and J dropped 0 bases, with 13 bases sitting between them. Germline V gives CDR1 SGHTA, CDR2 FQGTGA. The CDR3: CASSLNMSGLAKNIQYF. The CDR3 DNA follows: TGTGCCAGCAGCTTAAATATGTCCGGACTAGCCAAAAACATTCAGTACTTC.

This clone was seen once. The chain couples TRBV4-3 to TRBJ1-2; 9 nucleotides align to TRBD1. The V segment lost 4 bases and the J segment 7 bases; nucleotides outside the gene matches: 4. This CDR3 has 13 amino acids. CDR1 is LGHNA, CDR2 YSLEER, per germline. Here the CDR3 DNA reads TGCGCCAGCAGCCTACAGGGGGCGGGTGGCTACACCTTC. Its protein product is CASSLQGAGGYTF.

The J gene is TRBJ2-1, the V gene TRBV11-2, with 16 bases identical to TRBD2. Germline CDR1 is SGHAT and CDR2 is FQNNGV. The CDR3 covers 17 residues. J was trimmed by 9 bases and V by 1 base; bases with no gene match: 6. This chain's CDR3 is CASSLGGTSGRALEQFF. CDR3 DNA sequence: TGTGCCAGCAGCTTAGGCGGGACTAGCGGGAGGGCTCTTGAGCAGTTCTTC.

V usage is TRBV12-3 or TRBV12-4 and J usage is TRBJ2-1, with TRBD2 matching over 8 bases. The CDR3 loop spans 13 amino acids. V lost 6 bases and J lost 9; bases outside the gene matches: 7. DNA of the CDR3: TGTGCCAGCAGCTCAAACGGGAGGGCTGAGCAGTTCTTC. Amino acid sequence: CASSSNGRAEQFF.

This chain links TRBV27 with TRBJ2-3; 8 nucleotides align to TRBD2. The CDR3 extends over 14 amino acids. CDR1 and CDR2 from the germline V gene are MNHEY and SMNVEV (reference sequence). The V segment lost 3 bases and the J segment 8 bases; nucleotides outside the gene matches: 7. CDR3 loop: CASSFHREGGTQYF. CDR3 in DNA: TGTGCCAGCAGTTTTCATCGGGAGGGAGGTACGCAGTATTTT.

This clone was seen a handful of times. The chain joins TRBV19 to TRBJ1-2; no clear D. This CDR3 is built from 13 residues. V lost 11 bases to trimming and J lost 2 bases, with 15 bases between them. The germline V gene has CDR1 LNHDA and CDR2 SQIVND (reference sequence). CDR3 sequence reads: CASSRALNYGYTF. The CDR3 DNA is TGTGCCTCCTCGAGGGCTCTCAACTATGGCTACACCTTC.

The V call is TRBV10-3, the J call TRBJ1-2; 9 bases are shared with TRBD1. Losses at the gene ends were 4 bases for V and 5 bases for J; bases not matched to a gene: 2. The CDR3 runs 13 residues. From germline, CDR1 is ENHRY and CDR2 SYGVKD. CDR3 nucleotide sequence: TGTGCCATCAGTGGCGGACAGGGGTATGGCTACACCTTC. Translation: CAISGGQGYGYTF.

This chain uses TRBV11-3 with TRBJ2-3; D is ambiguous. CDR3 length equals 13 residues. Germline assignment: CDR1 SGHNT and CDR2 YENEEA. Trimming pared 5 bases from V and 5 bases from J, leaving 11 bases between. This chain's CDR3 is CASSPRMGDTQYF. The CDR3 DNA reads as TGTGCCAGCAGCCCTAGGATGGGAGATACGCAGTATTTT.

This clone was observed a single time. The chain uses TRBV5-6 and TRBJ2-5; 7 nucleotides line up with TRBD1. This CDR3 has 14 residues. The junction had 2 bases not matched to a gene; V was cut back by 2 bases and J by 1 base. Germline assignment: CDR1 SGHDT and CDR2 YYEEEE. The CDR3 region has the DNA TGTGCCAGCAGCTTCCGGACAGGCCAAGAGACCCAGTACTTC. Its protein is CASSFRTGQETQYF.

The chain joins TRBV7-3 to TRBJ2-1; 7 positions agree with TRBD2. The CDR3 is 15 amino acids. Germline V gene lookup returns CDR1 SGHTA and CDR2 FQGTGA. Trimming at V came to 1 base and at J to 7 bases, leaving 7 bases not matched to a gene. In DNA form, the CDR3 reads TGTGCCAGCAGCTTAAAGGTGGGAGGGCCGAATGAGCAGTTCTTC. Translated: CASSLKVGGPNEQFF. Together with reference TRBV7-3 and TRBJ2-1, the CDR3 gives the full variable domain: GAGVSQTPSNKVTEKGKYVELRCDPISGHTALYWYRQSLGQGPEFLIYFQGTGAADDSGLPNDRFFAVRPEGSVSTLKIQRTERGDSAVYLCASSLKVGGPNEQFFGPGTRLTVL.

This chain connects TRBV6-5 to TRBJ1-1; D perhaps matches TRBD1 (5 bases). CDR1 MNHEY and CDR2 SVGAGI come from the germline V gene. V was clipped by 7 bases and J by 1 base, with 16 bases between them. The CDR3 is made up of 15 amino acids. CDR3 region: CASKWGGRGNTEAFF. CDR3 in DNA: TGTGCCAGCAAGTGGGGGGGACGGGGGAACACTGAAGCTTTCTTT.

The rearrangement uses TRBV7-9 and TRBJ2-1; D not resolved. Looked up from germline, CDR1 is SEHNR and CDR2 is FQNEAQ (reference sequence). This CDR3 region has 13 residues. Deletions cut 2 bases from V and 5 bases from J, with 7 bases between. CDR3 in amino acids: CASSLIGHNEQFF. The CDR3 bases are TGTGCCAGCAGCTTAATTGGCCACAATGAGCAGTTCTTC.

This clone has just a few counts. This chain connects TRBV10-3 to TRBJ1-1; weak D call: TRBD1 (6 bases). V was pared by 2 bases and J by 4 bases, with 14 bases between. In germline, CDR1 is ENHRY, CDR2 SYGVKD. The CDR3 spans 15 residues. The DNA for the CDR3 is TGTGCCATCAGTGAGCGGCCGGACAGCGGCACTGAAGCTTTCTTT. It is translated as CAISERPDSGTEAFF.

This clone came up once. The gene calls are TRBV18 and TRBJ2-7; 10 bases match TRBD1. After removal of 5 bases from V and 3 bases from J, the junction contained 4 bases not matched to a gene. CDR3 length equals 14 residues. Per the germline V gene, CDR1 is KGHSH and CDR2 is LQKENI. The CDR3 DNA reads as TGTGCCAGCTCAGCGACAGGGGGCCTCTACGAGCAGTACTTC. Residues: CASSATGGLYEQYF.